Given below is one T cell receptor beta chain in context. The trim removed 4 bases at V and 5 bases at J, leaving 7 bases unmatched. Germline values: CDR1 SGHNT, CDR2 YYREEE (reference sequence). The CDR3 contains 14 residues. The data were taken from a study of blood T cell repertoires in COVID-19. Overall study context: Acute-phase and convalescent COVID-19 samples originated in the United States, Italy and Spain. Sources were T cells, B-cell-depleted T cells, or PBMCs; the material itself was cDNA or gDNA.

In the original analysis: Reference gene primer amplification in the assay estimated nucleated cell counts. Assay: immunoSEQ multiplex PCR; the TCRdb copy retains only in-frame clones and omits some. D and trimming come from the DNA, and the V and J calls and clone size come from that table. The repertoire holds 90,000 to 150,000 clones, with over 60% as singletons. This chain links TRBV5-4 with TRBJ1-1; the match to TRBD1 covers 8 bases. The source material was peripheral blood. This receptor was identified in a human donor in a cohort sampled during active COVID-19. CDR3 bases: TGTGCCAGCAGCACATCGACAGGGGTTACTGAAGCTTTCTTT. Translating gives CASSTSTGVTEAFF.